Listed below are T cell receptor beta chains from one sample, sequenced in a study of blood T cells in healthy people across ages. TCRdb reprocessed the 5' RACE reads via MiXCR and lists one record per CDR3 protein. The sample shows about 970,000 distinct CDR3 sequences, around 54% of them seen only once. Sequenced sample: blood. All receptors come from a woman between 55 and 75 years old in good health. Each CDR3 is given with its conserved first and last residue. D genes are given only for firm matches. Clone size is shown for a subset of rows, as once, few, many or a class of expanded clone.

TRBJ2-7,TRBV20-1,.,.,TGCAGTGCTAAAGTGAGCTCCTATAATGAGCAGTACTTC,CSAKVSSYNEQYF
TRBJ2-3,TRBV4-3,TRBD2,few,TGCGCCAGCAGCCAAGATTTGCTAGCGGGAGGTCGTACGCAGTATTTT,CASSQDLLAGGRTQYF
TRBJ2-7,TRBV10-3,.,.,TGTGCCATCAGTGGGGCACAGGGTTCGAGCGAGCAGTACTTC,CAISGAQGSSEQYF
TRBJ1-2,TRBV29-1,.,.,TGCAGCGTTTTAAGATCGGGGGCCGGCGGGAGCTACACCTTC,CSVLRSGAGGSYTF
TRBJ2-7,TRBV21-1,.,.,TGTGCCAGCAGCAAAGTTAACGCCGGGACAGGGGTATGCGAGCAGTACTTC,CASSKVNAGTGVCEQYF
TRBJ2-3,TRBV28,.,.,TGTGCCAGCAGACCAGTACGGCCAATCACAGATACGCAGTATTTT,CASRPVRPITDTQYF
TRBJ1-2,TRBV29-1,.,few,TGCAGCGCTAGGGACATGAGGGGCTACACCTTC,CSARDMRGYTF
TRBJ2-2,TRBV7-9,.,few,TGTGCCAGCAGCCCTGGGCCCACCGGGGAGCTGTTTTTT,CASSPGPTGELFF
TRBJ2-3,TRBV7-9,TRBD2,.,TGTGCCAGCAGCGCGGGACTAGTCCTAAGCACAGATACGCAGTATTTT,CASSAGLVLSTDTQYF
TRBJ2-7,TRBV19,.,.,TGTGCCAGTAGTATAACCCCGGGAATCACCTACGAGCAGTACTTC,CASSITPGITYEQYF
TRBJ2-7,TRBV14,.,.,TGTGCCAGCAGCCTTGGGACACTACCCTACGAGCAGTACTTC,CASSLGTLPYEQYF
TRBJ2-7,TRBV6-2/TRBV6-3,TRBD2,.,TGTGCCAGCAGTTACTCGGGGGGGGAGGTTATCGAGCAGTACTTC,CASSYSGGEVIEQYF
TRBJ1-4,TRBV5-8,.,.,TGTGCCAGCAGCTTGCGGGGGGTTGATGAAAAACTGTTTTTT,CASSLRGVDEKLFF
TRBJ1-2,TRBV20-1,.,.,TGCAGTGCTAGAGATCAGGGGACTTACTATGGCTACACCTTC,CSARDQGTYYGYTF
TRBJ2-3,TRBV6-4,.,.,TGTGCCAGCAGTGGGGGTAGCGGATACACAGATACGCAGTATTTT,CASSGGSGYTDTQYF
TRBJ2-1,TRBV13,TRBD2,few,TGTGCCAGCAGTACTGAGGGACTAGGCAAGTTCTTC,CASSTEGLGKFF
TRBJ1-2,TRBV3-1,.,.,TGTGCCAGCAGCCAAGATTGGGCCGCCACCGCGGGGGGCTACACCTTC,CASSQDWAATAGGYTF
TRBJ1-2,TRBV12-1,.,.,TGTGCCAGCAGCTTTGCAGTTACCGGACACCCCTATGGCTACACCTTC,CASSFAVTGHPYGYTF
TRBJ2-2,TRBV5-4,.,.,TGTGCCAGCAGCTTGGCGGACGGGGAGCTGTTTTTT,CASSLADGELFF
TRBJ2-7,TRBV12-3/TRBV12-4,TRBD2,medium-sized,TGTGCCAGCAGCGCCCCTAGCGGGAGGTTCAACGAGCAGTACTTC,CASSAPSGRFNEQYF
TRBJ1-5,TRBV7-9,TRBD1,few,TGTGCCAGCAGGACAGGGGATCAGCCCCAGCATTTT,CASRTGDQPQHF
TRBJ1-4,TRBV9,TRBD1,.,TGTGCCAGCAGCGCGATTCCGGGACAGGCGGAAAAACTGTTTTTT,CASSAIPGQAEKLFF
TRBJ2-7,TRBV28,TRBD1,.,TGTGCCAGCAGCTCGGACAGGGGGCTTTCTTACGAGCAGTACTTC,CASSSDRGLSYEQYF
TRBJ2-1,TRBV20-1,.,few,TGCAGTGCTAGCCAGGGTGAGCAGTTCTTC,CSASQGEQFF
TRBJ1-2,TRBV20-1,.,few,TGCAGTGCTAGAGATTCCTGGGCTAACTATGGCTACACCTTC,CSARDSWANYGYTF
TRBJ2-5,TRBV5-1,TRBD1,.,TGCGCCAGCAGCCTGAATCCTGGGGACAGGAGGGAGACCCAGTACTTC,CASSLNPGDRRETQYF
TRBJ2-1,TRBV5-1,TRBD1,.,TGCGCCAGCAGCCCTGGACAGGGGGGAGCGGGTGAGCAGTTCTTC,CASSPGQGGAGEQFF